These 27 T cell receptor beta chains came from one sample sequenced in a study of T cells in Graves' hyperthyroidism and ophthalmopathy. RNA transcripts yielded amplified TCR beta CDR3 regions. The HTBI primer set served for first-round RT-PCR of the TCR CDR3. In TCRdb, the multiplex PCR reads were re-called with MiXCR into one record per CDR3 protein. The sample carries about 570,000 distinct CDR3 sequences, around 15% recorded once. Material for sequencing was blood. The source is a woman aged 35 to 49 with Graves' hyperthyroidism.

The chain links TRBV24-1 to TRBJ2-2, with 7 nucleotides matching TRBD1. The CDR3 has 15 amino acids. Germline V gene data show CDR1 as KGHDR and CDR2 as SFDVKD. After removal of 2 bases from V and 4 bases from J, the junction contained 3 bases not matched to a gene. The CDR3 coding sequence is TGTGCCACCAGTGATTCACAGGGGATCACCGGGGAGCTGTTTTTT. Protein: CATSDSQGITGELFF.

As to this clonotype: Just one base apart from a much larger clone, this may be a read error. The rearrangement uses TRBV28 and TRBJ1-2; unclear D gene. The CDR3 consists of 11 residues. The V gene's germline CDR1 is MDHEN and CDR2 SYDVKM. The DNA for the CDR3 is TGTGCCAGCAGTGGGATCTATGGCTACGCCTTC. This translates into CASSGIYGYAF.

J is TRBJ1-3 and V is TRBV19, with 7 nucleotides matching TRBD1. This CDR3 is 14 amino acids long. The ends lost 5 bases at V and 4 bases at J; junction bases unmatched: 5. The germline V gene has CDR1 LNHDA and CDR2 SQIVND (reference sequence). Written as DNA, the CDR3 is TGTGCCAGTAGTGGACAGGCTGGAGGAAACACCATATATTTT. Translated, it gives CASSGQAGGNTIYF.

V gene TRBV6-2 or TRBV6-3 combines with J gene TRBJ1-5, with 10 bases that match TRBD1. The CDR3 is made up of 17 amino acids. CDR1 and CDR2 (germline): MNHEY, SVGEGT. Losses at the gene ends were 4 bases for V and 2 bases for J; bases not matched to a gene: 8. In DNA, the CDR3 is TGTGCCAGCAGTTCCGGGACAGGGGAGAGTGGCAATCAGCCCCAGCATTTT. Translating it yields CASSSGTGESGNQPQHF.

The V and J genes are TRBV29-1 and TRBJ2-2; the D gene is possibly TRBD2 (6 bases). This CDR3 is 12 amino acids long. CDR1 is SQVTM, CDR2 ANQGSEA, per germline. V shed 5 bases and J shed 6 bases, with 10 bases lying between them. In nucleotides, the CDR3 is TGCAGCGTTCTAAGGGAGGCCGGGGAGCTGTTTTTT. Translating it yields CSVLREAGELFF.

In its sample, this clonotype was seen many times. The V call is TRBV3-1, the J call TRBJ1-4; D uncertain. The V and J ends lost 8 bases and 6 bases respectively, with 13 bases between them. Looked up from germline, CDR1 is LGHDT and CDR2 is YNNKEL (reference sequence). The CDR3 is 13 residues long. The chain's CDR3 is CASQTRRDEKLFF. In DNA, the CDR3 is TGTGCCAGCCAGACACGAAGGGATGAAAAACTGTTTTTT.

At least ten counts were recorded for this clonotype. The chain links TRBV6-5 to TRBJ2-7; D is perhaps TRBD1 (6 bases). There are 17 residues in the CDR3. With 0 bases removed from V and 6 bases from J, the gap between germline ends came to 21 bases. Germline V gene lookup returns CDR1 MNHEY and CDR2 SVGAGI. The CDR3 region is CASSYSLGTPGGGEQYF. In DNA, the CDR3 is TGTGCCAGCAGTTACTCCCTTGGGACACCGGGTGGAGGCGAGCAGTACTTC.

At least ten counts were recorded for this clonotype. The V gene is TRBV2, the J gene TRBJ2-5; perhaps D is TRBD1 or TRBD2 (6 bases each). V lost 2 bases and J 5 bases, leaving 12 bases between the germline ends. Germline CDR1 SNHLY, CDR2 FYNNEI. The CDR3 extends over 14 amino acids. For the CDR3, the DNA is TGTGCCAGCAGTGAATCACAGGGAGGCGAGACCCAGTACTTC. This codes for CASSESQGGETQYF.

Only a few counts were recorded for this clonotype. J is TRBJ1-1 and V is TRBV12-3 or TRBV12-4; 7 nucleotides match TRBD1. V shed 10 bases and J 0 bases; nucleotides not matched to a gene: 8. The CDR3 loop spans 14 amino acids. Written as DNA, the CDR3 is TGTGCCACCACTCAGACAGGGTTGAACACTGAAGCTTTCTTT. It codes for CATTQTGLNTEAFF.

Note on this clonotype: Its ends do not fully match the called genes, so a read error is possible. The chain couples TRBV24-1 to TRBJ1-2; D ambiguous. Germline values: CDR1 KGHDR, CDR2 SFDVKD. The CDR3 consists of 14 residues. CDR3: CATSETFLNYGCTF. CDR3 DNA sequence: TGTGCCACCAGTGAAACTTTCCTAAACTATGGCTGCACCTTC.

This chain connects TRBV28 to TRBJ1-2, with 10 bases identical to TRBD1. V lost 7 bases and J lost 5; bases outside the gene matches: 7. This CDR3 region has 14 residues. Germline V CDR1 and CDR2: MDHEN, SYDVKM. CDR3 in DNA: TGTGCCAGCACCGTCCTGGGACAGGGGTATGGCTACACCTTC. This encodes CASTVLGQGYGYTF.

The sample holds a few counts of this clonotype. The genes are TRBV18 and TRBJ2-4, with 9 positions matching TRBD1. This CDR3 contains 15 residues. Trimming cost V 3 bases and J 8 bases; bases outside gene matches: 8. Germline CDR1 and CDR2: KGHSH and LQKENI. In DNA form, the CDR3 reads TGTGCCAGCTCACCTCCTATGGGACAGGGTGACATTCAGTACTTC. Translation gives CASSPPMGQGDIQYF.

The chain has TRBV29-1 and TRBJ2-7; tentative D call: TRBD2 (5 bases). Trimming shortened V by 0 bases and J by 2 bases, and 8 bases separated the two germline ends. Germline V gene data show CDR1 as SQVTM and CDR2 as ANQGSEA. The CDR3 has 13 amino acids. CDR3 in amino acids: CSVEDQTTYEQYF. The CDR3 DNA follows: TGCAGCGTTGAAGATCAGACTACCTACGAGCAGTACTTC.

The V gene is TRBV6-1, the J gene TRBJ1-5, with D uncertain. Trimming left V 6 bases short and J 4 bases short, with 13 bases between. The CDR3 runs to 14 residues. The germline V gene encodes CDR1 MNHNS and CDR2 SASEGT. CDR3 region: CASSISDGNQPQHF. The CDR3 nucleotides read TGTGCCAGCAGCATCTCGGACGGTAATCAGCCCCAGCATTTT.

Ten or more counts support this clonotype. CDR3: CSARPSGSKNEQFF. The CDR3 coding sequence is TGCAGTGCTAGGCCTAGCGGGAGTAAGAATGAGCAGTTCTTC. The chain has TRBV20-1 and TRBJ2-1; 10 bases map to TRBD2. Germline loops: CDR1 DFQATT, CDR2 SNEGSKA (reference sequence). V lost 3 bases and J lost 7; bases outside the gene matches: 6. The CDR3 has 14 residues.

This clonotype was counted many times. The V and J genes are TRBV20-1 and TRBJ2-7, with 8 bases lining up with TRBD1. The V gene's germline CDR1 is DFQATT and CDR2 SNEGSKA (reference sequence). The CDR3 length is 14 residues. Losses at the gene ends were 6 bases for V and 0 bases for J; bases not matched to a gene: 7. CDR3 coding DNA: TGCAGTGCACCCAGACAGGGGTCCTCCTACGAGCAGTACTTC. Translated: CSAPRQGSSYEQYF.

This clonotype was seen more than once but under ten times. This chain connects TRBV6-1 to TRBJ2-7; D unresolved. V lost 5 bases to trimming and J lost 0 bases, with 11 bases between them. This CDR3 is built from 14 residues. Germline V gene data show CDR1 as MNHNS and CDR2 as SASEGT. The CDR3 spells CASSSSRYSYEQYF. For the CDR3, the DNA is TGTGCCAGCAGTTCCTCCAGGTACTCCTACGAGCAGTACTTC.

This chain links TRBV24-1 with TRBJ2-1; TRBD1 matches 9 bases. Per germline, CDR1 KGHDR and CDR2 SFDVKD. CDR3 length equals 16 residues. The V gene end was trimmed by 4 bases and the J gene end by 5 bases; junction bases not matched to a gene: 8. The CDR3 reads CATSESGTGIDNEQFF. The CDR3 DNA reads TGTGCCACCAGTGAGTCCGGGACAGGGATCGACAATGAGCAGTTCTTC.

This chain links TRBV5-6 with TRBJ1-1, with TRBD1 matching 9 bases. After removal of 3 bases from V and 5 bases from J, the junction contained 11 bases not matched to a gene. The V gene's germline CDR1 is SGHDT and CDR2 YYEEEE. CDR3 size: 16 residues. This CDR3 is CASSSFDRGAETEAFF. In DNA form, the CDR3 reads TGTGCCAGCAGCTCCTTCGACAGGGGGGCGGAGACTGAAGCTTTCTTT.

The rearrangement uses TRBV2 and TRBJ2-2; 9 nucleotides match TRBD2. J gave up 0 bases and V 5 bases, and 4 bases lay outside the gene matches. The CDR3 totals 16 residues. Per germline, CDR1 SNHLY and CDR2 FYNNEI. CDR3 nucleotides: TGTGCCAGCAGTAGGACTAGCGTCGCGAACACCGGGGAGCTGTTTTTT. This sequence encodes CASSRTSVANTGELFF.

The genes are TRBV27 and TRBJ2-1, with a possible D match to TRBD1 (6 bases). The CDR3 extends over 15 amino acids. The germline V gene encodes CDR1 MNHEY and CDR2 SMNVEV (reference sequence). The V and J ends lost 7 bases and 0 bases respectively, with 13 bases between them. The CDR3 reads CASTSGVGSYNEQFF. The CDR3 DNA follows: TGTGCCAGCACGTCAGGGGTGGGCTCCTACAATGAGCAGTTCTTC.

This clonotype was observed a few times. One junction end disagrees with the germline gene, perhaps due to a read error. The J gene is TRBJ1-5, the V gene TRBV28; TRBD1 aligns across 8 bases. There are 14 residues in the CDR3. Germline CDR1 and CDR2: MDHEN and SYDVKM. The CDR3 protein is CASRGGQGNQPQRF. The CDR3 region has the DNA TGTGCCAGCAGGGGAGGACAGGGCAATCAGCCCCAGCGTTTT.

The chain couples TRBV12-3 or TRBV12-4 to TRBJ2-1; TRBD2 might be the D (6 bases). The CDR3 sequence is 14 residues long. V lost 6 bases, J lost 7 bases, and 16 bases lay in between. CDR3 sequence (DNA): TGTGCCAGCAGGCACCGGGACTCTCAAAATGAGCAGTTCTTC. This translates into CASRHRDSQNEQFF.

This clonotype was counted at least ten times. V is TRBV27 and J is TRBJ2-3; the match to TRBD2 covers 11 bases. With V trimmed by 0 bases and J by 0 bases, 2 bases remained unmatched. Germline CDR1 and CDR2: MNHEY and SMNVEV (reference sequence). The CDR3 runs 17 residues. CDR3 in DNA: TGTGCCAGCAGTTTATCTATAGCGGGAGGGAGCACAGATACGCAGTATTTT. Its translation: CASSLSIAGGSTDTQYF.

This clonotype was picked up many times. The chain carries TRBV7-3 and TRBJ1-1; TRBD1 is a possible D gene (5 bases). The ends were cut back, 1 base at V and 5 bases at J, with 14 bases in the middle. The CDR3 consists of 15 residues. Germline CDR1 and CDR2: SGHTA and FQGTGA. The CDR3 sequence is CASSLIGGAATEAFF. The CDR3 nucleotides read TGTGCCAGCAGCTTAATTGGAGGGGCGGCAACTGAAGCTTTCTTT.

This clonotype appeared many times. The rearrangement uses TRBV28 and TRBJ2-7, with 7 bases that match TRBD1. J was trimmed by 3 bases and V by 3 bases; bases with no gene match: 8. Per germline, CDR1 MDHEN and CDR2 SYDVKM. The CDR3 runs 15 residues. The CDR3 bases are TGTGCCAGCAGTTTGGGGTCAGGGGGATTCTACGAGCAGTACTTC. Residues: CASSLGSGGFYEQYF.

This clonotype was found many times. The J gene is TRBJ2-7, the V gene TRBV6-1; tentative D call: TRBD1 (6 bases). Germline assignment: CDR1 MNHNS and CDR2 SASEGT. V shed 8 bases and J shed 2 bases, with 13 bases lying between them. This CDR3 comprises 13 residues. The DNA of the CDR3 is TGTGCCAGCGGACAGAGGGGGACCTACGAGCAGTACTTC. Its translation is CASGQRGTYEQYF.